This TCR beta chain is from a study of T cell responses to AZD1222 COVID-19 vaccine. Study-wide points: Vaccine-related CD4 TCRs covered spike, predominating at 160-218 and 743-854. Rises in breadth and depth of Spike-specific TCRs came after two AZD1222 doses. Among AZD1222 vaccinees, only 5 to 7 were seropositive at baseline. In the spike-specific TCR repertoire, nearly half reportedly target unmutated variant regions.

This CDR3 contains 19 residues. Measured with immunoSEQ multiplex PCR; TCRdb has only the in-frame clones, and not every one. The table lists 130,000 or so clones, about 90% of them singletons. Ten or more counts support this clone. The target antigen is unknown. Sequencing used peripheral blood, obtained 28 days after the second dose of the MenACWY control vaccine. This TCR derives from an adult who received the MenACWY meningococcal vaccine as a control. This sequence joins TRBV7-5 and TRBJ2-2; the table's D call, TRBD2, has no DNA check behind it. TRBV7-5 is an annotated pseudogene. The CDR3 loop is CARSPDGTSGIENTGELFF. The CDR3 DNA follows: TGTGCCAGAAGCCCAGATGGGACTAGCGGGATCGAGAATACCGGGGAGCTGTTTTTT.